These T cell receptor beta chains were read from a single sample in a study of CD8 T cells in Susac syndrome. Each CDR3 protein is one row after TCRdb ran MiXCR on the immunoSEQ multiplex PCR reads. Of about 150,000 distinct CDR3 sequences listed, approximately 94% are singletons. Sequenced material: CD4+ T cells from PBMCs. Receptor source: a human donor with multiple sclerosis. Each CDR3 is given with its conserved first and last residue. The order of the fields is clone size, J gene, V gene, D gene, CDR3 DNA, CDR3 protein. The D gene is left open where the match is weak. A clone size is listed for some rows: how often the clone was seen (once, few, many), or a class if it is expanded.

few | TRBJ2-3 | TRBV24-1 | - | TGTGCCACCAGTGGGGGGAGCACAGATACGCAGTATTTT | CATSGGSTDTQYF
- | TRBJ2-3 | TRBV12-3/TRBV12-4 | TRBD2 | TGTGCCAGCAAGCGGGGGAGCACAGATACGCAGTATTTT | CASKRGSTDTQYF
- | TRBJ2-7 | TRBV10-2 | - | TGCGCCAGCAGGGACCCCGTAGGTTCTTACGAGCAGTACTTC | CASRDPVGSYEQYF
- | TRBJ2-2 | TRBV20-1 | TRBD2 | TGCAGTGCTAGAGCCCCGGGACTAGCGAACACCGGGGAGCTGTTTTTT | CSARAPGLANTGELFF
- | TRBJ2-7 | TRBV27 | - | TGTGCCAGCAGTCTCTCCGGGACAAAACCGCAGTACTTC | CASSLSGTKPQYF
once | TRBJ2-3 | TRBV5-1 | TRBD2 | TGCGCCAGCAGCTTGGGGCTAGCGGGACTCACAGATACGCAGTATTTT | CASSLGLAGLTDTQYF
- | TRBJ2-2 | TRBV7-3 | - | TGTGCCAGCAGCTTTATGGGCACCGGGGAGCTGTTTTTT | CASSFMGTGELFF
- | TRBJ2-3 | TRBV5-8 | TRBD2 | TGTGCCAGCAGCTCACTAGCGGGGATAGATACGCAGTATTTT | CASSSLAGIDTQYF
- | TRBJ2-7 | TRBV6-5 | TRBD1 | TGTGCCAGCAGTCTGGACAGGGTTGCCTACGAGCAGTACTTC | CASSLDRVAYEQYF
- | TRBJ1-2 | TRBV5-6 | TRBD1 | TGTGCCAGCAGCTTGTTGGACAGGGCTGACTATGGCTACACCTTC | CASSLLDRADYGYTF
- | TRBJ2-5 | TRBV12-3/TRBV12-4 | - | TGTGCCAGCGGGAAACCGGGCGGAGAGACCCAGTACTTC | CASGKPGGETQYF
- | TRBJ2-1 | TRBV19 | - | TGTGCCAGTAGTAGTCTTACCTCCTACAATGAGCAGTTCTTC | CASSSLTSYNEQFF
- | TRBJ1-5 | TRBV18 | - | TGTGCCAGCTCACCCGGGATTAGCAATCAGCCCCAGCATTTT | CASSPGISNQPQHF
- | TRBJ1-2 | TRBV12-3/TRBV12-4 | TRBD1 | TGTGCCAGCAGAGGACAGGGCTTCAGCTATGGCTACACCTTC | CASRGQGFSYGYTF
- | TRBJ2-7 | TRBV12-3/TRBV12-4 | TRBD2 | TGTGCCAGCACCCCTCCGGGACTACCCTACGAGCTGTACTTC | CASTPPGLPYELYF
- | TRBJ1-4 | TRBV29-1 | - | TGCAGCGTTACAGGGATGGGTGAAAAACTGTTTTTT | CSVTGMGEKLFF
- | TRBJ1-1 | TRBV6-4 | - | TGTGCCAGCAGTGACTTTCACCCAGGGCCTGAAGCTTTCTTT | CASSDFHPGPEAFF
- | TRBJ1-1 | TRBV3-1 | - | TGTGCCAGCAGCTCGAACGGTGTGAACACTGAAGCTTTCTTT | CASSSNGVNTEAFF
- | TRBJ2-7 | TRBV4-3 | - | TGCGCCAGCAGCCAGGAAATCGGGGCTAGCTCCTACGAGCAGTACTTC | CASSQEIGASSYEQYF
- | TRBJ2-3 | TRBV4-3 | - | TGCGCCTCCGCGAGGGCTAGCACAGATACGCAGTATTTT | CASARASTDTQYF
- | TRBJ1-4 | TRBV2 | - | TGTGCCAGCATCTCGGCTTTGGGTGAAAAACTGTTTTTT | CASISALGEKLFF
- | TRBJ2-3 | TRBV19 | - | TGTGCCAGTAGTATAGCCGACCCCGGGGCGTCGCAGTATTTT | CASSIADPGASQYF
- | TRBJ1-4 | TRBV6-1 | - | TGTGCCAGCAGGAGGGTCCTCAATGAAAAACTGTTTTTT | CASRRVLNEKLFF
- | TRBJ2-2 | TRBV7-2 | - | TGTGCCAGCAGCTTAGAGATGATCGGGGAGCTGTTTTTT | CASSLEMIGELFF
- | TRBJ2-1 | TRBV14 | TRBD2 | TGTGCCAGCAGCTACCGGGAGGGCGCAGGGTACAATGAGCAGTTCTTC | CASSYREGAGYNEQFF